This note documents a single T cell receptor (beta chain) sequence. In assigning cohorts, the study relied on participant-reported clinical history. The sample comes from a study of blood T cell repertoires in COVID-19. The authors' processing: Nucleated cell counts were estimated from reference gene primer amplification. Sequencing used immunoSEQ multiplex PCR; TCRdb keeps in-frame clones, though not all of them. The DNA gave D and trimming, while V, J and clone size come from that table. The data contain 150,000 to 200,000 clones, roughly 85% of them singletons. CDR1 MDHEN and CDR2 SYDVKM come from the germline V gene. The CDR3 covers 15 residues. V lost 3 bases and J lost 5, with 13 bases in between.

What was sequenced was PBMCs or T cells enriched from blood (not recorded which). This TCR was recovered from a man aged 55 to 70 who had recovered from COVID-19. V and J are TRBV28 and TRBJ1-4, with unresolved D. The CDR3 here is CASSFDKNGNEKLFF. In nucleotides, the CDR3 is TGTGCCAGCAGTTTCGATAAAAACGGGAATGAAAAACTGTTTTTT. The full variable domain, with the rest looked up from reference TRBV28 and TRBJ1-4, is DVKVTQSSRYLVKRTGEKVFLECVQDMDHENMFWYRQDPGLGLRLIYFSYDVKMKEKGDIPEGYSVSREKKERFSLILESASTNQTSMYLCASSFDKNGNEKLFFGSGTQLSVL.